The 2 T cell receptor beta chains below come from one sample, sequenced in a study of shared clonotypes between healthy human individuals. Some clones are missing from TCRdb's copy, which holds only in-frame ones; the method was immunoSEQ multiplex PCR. The repertoire holds some 2,100,000 clones, with almost 96% as singletons. Sequencing was performed on naive CD4+ T cells sorted from blood. Specified subset: CD45RA+ positively selected. These receptor sequences come from a young man in good health.

This clone has only a few counts. At the DNA level, this CDR3 is encoded by other sequences in the same sample as well. J is TRBJ1-6 and V is TRBV5-4; D gene uncertain. CDR3 length: 12 residues. V dropped 0 bases and J dropped 7 bases, with 2 bases sitting between them. Germline assignment: CDR1 SGHNT and CDR2 YYREEE (reference sequence). CDR3 nucleotides: TGTGCCAGCAGCTTGGACAATTCACCCCTCCACTTT. It specifies CASSLDNSPLHF.

The V and J genes are TRBV27 and TRBJ2-3; 9 bases agree with TRBD1. The CDR3 is 17 amino acids. V lost 3 bases to trimming and J lost 5 bases; unmatched junction nucleotides: 12. CDR1 is MNHEY, CDR2 SMNVEV, per germline (reference sequence). The CDR3 DNA follows: TGTGCCAGCAGTTTTTATTCCGGACAGGGGATAGGAGATACGCAGTATTTT. Translated: CASSFYSGQGIGDTQYF.